These T cell receptor beta chains were read from a single sample in a study of PD-1 blockade in classical Hodgkin lymphoma. Only in-frame clones appear in the TCRdb table, and some are missing; sequencing was by immunoSEQ multiplex PCR. The sample has tens of thousands of clones; roughly 90% are singletons. Sequenced: CD4+ T cells from blood. The source of these receptors is a human donor with classical Hodgkin lymphoma. Both conserved end residues are part of each CDR3. Fields, in order: D gene, J gene, V gene, clone size, CDR3 DNA, CDR3 protein. The D gene is left open where the match is weak. The size field is filled for only some rows; it gives once, few, many or a size class.

TRBD2 | TRBJ2-1 | TRBV7-3 | NA | TGTGCCAGCAGTTTGGGACTAGCGGGAGAACAGTTCTTC | CASSLGLAGEQFF
TRBD2 | TRBJ2-5 | TRBV7-6 | NA | TGTGCCAGCAGCTTAGTCCCTACTAGCGGGAGAGAGACCCAGTACTTC | CASSLVPTSGRETQYF
NA | TRBJ2-7 | TRBV7-9 | NA | TGTGCCAGCAATCCAGGGACCGCAACCTACGAGCAGTACTTC | CASNPGTATYEQYF
NA | TRBJ1-1 | TRBV5-1 | NA | TGCGCCAGCAGCATTCGGGCGGACACTGAAGCTTTCTTT | CASSIRADTEAFF
TRBD1 | TRBJ2-7 | TRBV5-1 | NA | TGCGCCAGCAGCTCAAGACAGGGCTACGAGCAGTACTTC | CASSSRQGYEQYF
NA | TRBJ2-7 | TRBV19 | once | TGTGCCAGTAGTCGATCCGGGACGGCCCGAGACTACGAGCAGTACTTC | CASSRSGTARDYEQYF
NA | TRBJ2-7 | TRBV7-6 | NA | TGTGCCAGCAGCGCGGGGCTAGCGAACCCCTACGAGCAGTACTTC | CASSAGLANPYEQYF
TRBD1 | TRBJ2-3 | TRBV5-1 | once | TGCGCCAGCAGCTTGGCGTTCAGGGGGCTCTCAGATACGCAGTATTTT | CASSLAFRGLSDTQYF
TRBD2 | TRBJ2-4 | TRBV5-6 | NA | TGTGCCAGCACCCTCCAGGCTAGCGGAAACATTCAGTACTTC | CASTLQASGNIQYF
NA | TRBJ1-4 | TRBV5-6 | NA | TGTGCCAGCAGCCGGACTTACGGTCGCGAAAAACTGTTTTTT | CASSRTYGREKLFF
NA | TRBJ1-1 | TRBV28 | NA | TGTGCCAGCAGTTTACGGGGGGCGGGGACTGAAGCTTTCTTT | CASSLRGAGTEAFF
TRBD2 | TRBJ2-1 | TRBV9 | NA | TGTGCCAGCAGCGTATTGACTAGCGGAGACAATGAGCAGTTCTTC | CASSVLTSGDNEQFF
TRBD1 | TRBJ1-5 | TRBV28 | NA | TGTGCCAGCAGTGACAGGGGTCAGCCCCAGCATTTT | CASSDRGQPQHF
NA | TRBJ2-2 | TRBV19 | once | TGTGCCAGTAGTATTTGGCCCGGGGAGCTGTTTTTT | CASSIWPGELFF
TRBD2 | TRBJ2-1 | TRBV10-3 | once | TGTGCCATCAGTGAGTCCGAGAATAGCGGGAGCGGCAATGAGCAGTTCTTC | CAISESENSGSGNEQFF
NA | TRBJ1-5 | TRBV2 | NA | TGTGCCAGCAGTGTTATTGGGGGTAACCAGCCCCAGCATTTT | CASSVIGGNQPQHF
NA | TRBJ2-2 | TRBV19 | NA | TGTGCCAGTAGTATACGGGGCAACATCGGGGGATTAGGGGAGCTGTTTTTT | CASSIRGNIGGLGELFF
NA | TRBJ2-7 | TRBV6-1 | NA | TGTGCCAGCAGCGCACTGGGACAAGCTGGCGAGCAGTACTTC | CASSALGQAGEQYF
NA | TRBJ2-1 | TRBV9 | NA | TGTGCCAGCAGCGTGACTTCCAGCTCCTACAATGAGCAGTTCTTC | CASSVTSSSYNEQFF
TRBD2 | TRBJ2-7 | TRBV6-1 | NA | TGTGCCAGCAGTGAACGGTTGCGGGAGGGCCGTTCTCTCTACGAGCAGTACTTC | CASSERLREGRSLYEQYF
TRBD2 | TRBJ2-1 | TRBV28 | NA | TGTGCCAGCATCCGGGGGGGCGGGTCGTACAATGAGCAGTTCTTC | CASIRGGGSYNEQFF
NA | TRBJ2-3 | TRBV7-2 | NA | TGTGCCAGCAGCTTAGATTTCTCTCCCACAGATACGCAGTATTTT | CASSLDFSPTDTQYF
TRBD2 | TRBJ2-3 | TRBV5-4 | few | TGTGCCAGCAGCTTGGCTGGACTAGCGGGAGGCACAGATACGCAGTATTTT | CASSLAGLAGGTDTQYF
NA | TRBJ2-7 | TRBV28 | NA | TGTGCCAGCAGTTTAGGGGGGCTCGCCGAGCAGTACTTC | CASSLGGLAEQYF
NA | TRBJ2-3 | TRBV19 | NA | TGTGCCAGTACCGGGGGTCTTACTAGCACAGATACGCAGTATTTT | CASTGGLTSTDTQYF
TRBD1 | TRBJ1-2 | TRBV7-9 | NA | TGTGCCAGCAGCCCCGGGACAGGAACGCCGTATGGCTACACCTTC | CASSPGTGTPYGYTF
NA | TRBJ1-1 | TRBV7-9 | NA | TGTGCCAGCAGCCCCCGGGCCGACAACACTGAAGCTTTCTTT | CASSPRADNTEAFF
TRBD2 | TRBJ2-4 | TRBV7-2 | NA | TGTGCCAGCAGCCCCGGGACTAGCGGGAAGCAGTACTTC | CASSPGTSGKQYF
NA | TRBJ1-1 | TRBV19 | NA | TGTGCCAGTAGTATGTTAAGGGGCCGCGGCACTGAAGCTTTCTTT | CASSMLRGRGTEAFF
NA | TRBJ2-1 | TRBV29-1 | NA | TGCAGCGTTGTTCGCACCAATGAGCAGTTCTTC | CSVVRTNEQFF
TRBD1 | TRBJ2-7 | TRBV13 | NA | TGTGCCAGCAGGGCTGGGACAGGCCTCTCCTACGAGCAGTACTTC | CASRAGTGLSYEQYF
NA | TRBJ2-5 | TRBV28 | NA | TGTGCCAGCAGCACCCTTTTGGGCAGGGGAGGAGAGACCCAGTACTTC | CASSTLLGRGGETQYF
NA | TRBJ2-1 | TRBV6-1 | NA | TGTGCCAGCAGTGAACGTGGAGGGGGCGAAAATGAGCAGTTCTTC | CASSERGGGENEQFF
TRBD2 | TRBJ2-1 | TRBV13 | NA | TGTGCCAGCAGCTTATTCGGGTCCGGGAGGCCCGATGAGCAGTTCTTC | CASSLFGSGRPDEQFF
NA | TRBJ1-5 | TRBV7-9 | NA | TGTGCCAGCAGCCGGGGCGGCAGGGGTGATCAGCCCCAGCATTTT | CASSRGGRGDQPQHF
TRBD1 | TRBJ2-1 | TRBV27 | NA | TGTGCCAGCGGTCGACAGGGGGCAAGAGAGCAGTTCTTC | CASGRQGAREQFF
NA | TRBJ2-3 | TRBV6-6 | NA | TGTGCCAGCAGTACACAACTCGGGGGAGGAGATACGCAGTATTTT | CASSTQLGGGDTQYF
NA | TRBJ2-5 | TRBV29-1 | NA | TGCAGCGGAGCGGGCAGTCAGGAGACCCAGTACTTC | CSGAGSQETQYF
NA | TRBJ2-7 | TRBV27 | NA | TGTGCCAGCAGTCCGGAGGGAATCTACGAGCAGTACTTC | CASSPEGIYEQYF
NA | TRBJ2-3 | TRBV5-1 | NA | TGCGCCAGCAGTAAGCTCGGACCAAGCACAGATACGCAGTATTTT | CASSKLGPSTDTQYF
NA | TRBJ1-3 | TRBV11-2 | NA | TGTGCCAGCAGCTTAGATCCCACGGCGGGAAACACCATATATTTT | CASSLDPTAGNTIYF